The clone carrying this TCR beta chain was recorded at least ten times. Its antigen remains unidentified. TCR beta VDJ and CDR3 profiles were obtained from a genomic DNA template. Using its own MiXCR run on the reads, TCRdb lists one record per CDR3 protein. Of 200,000 to 250,000 distinct CDR3 sequences in the sample, 34% were seen once. The data are from a study of CD8+CD57+ T cells in acquired aplastic anemia. Regarding the study as a whole: Comparison of patients with controls identified approximately 28 shared CD8+ CDR3 sequences. Between the patient and control groups, CD8+ Simpson's diversity did not differ significantly.

CDR1 and CDR2 from the germline V gene are SGHAT and FQNNGV. The CDR3 loop spans 18 amino acids. V was shortened by 2 bases and J by 2 bases, with 21 bases between the two germline ends. The sample consisted of sorted CD4+, CD8+, or CD8+CD57+ T cells (not recorded which) from PBMCs. This chain links TRBV11-2 with TRBJ1-2; D is ambiguous. The receptor's source is a human donor in good health, serving as a control. The CDR3 sequence: CASSLFPRGPSRNYGYTF. The DNA of the CDR3 is TGTGCCAGCAGCTTATTTCCCCGCGGACCATCCCGGAACTATGGCTACACCTTC. The variable domain in full, with the rest retrieved from reference TRBV11-2 and TRBJ1-2, is EAGVAQSPRYKIIEKRQSVAFWCNPISGHATLYWYQQILGQGPKLLIQFQNNGVVDDSQLPKDRFSAERLKGVDSTLKIQPAKLEDSAVYLCASSLFPRGPSRNYGYTFGSGTRLTVV.